The subject of this entry is one TCR beta chain. This specimen comes from a study of technical replicates of blood from a handful of donors. With 2 bases removed from V and 2 bases from J, the gap between germline ends came to 7 bases. The CDR3 is made up of 15 amino acids. Germline CDR1 SGHNT, CDR2 YENEEA. Sequencing was performed with immunoSEQ multiplex PCR; in TCRdb, only in-frame clones are kept and a portion is missing. The sample holds tens of thousands of clones, 90% to 95% seen once. The TCR originated in a human donor in good health. Some clones in this sample may be carry-over from other donors' samples. The chain employs TRBV11-3 and TRBJ2-6; weak D call: TRBD2 (6 bases). Specimen: PBMCs. The CDR3 loop is CASSLSGAGANVLTF. The CDR3 DNA reads TGTGCCAGCAGCTTATCGGGGGCTGGGGCCAACGTCCTGACTTTC.